These 23 T cell receptor beta chains came from one sample sequenced in a study of regulatory T cells in long-lasting Graves disease. Sequencing libraries for TCR beta were prepared with iRepertoire HTBI primers and Arm-PCR of CDR3 regions. TCRdb used MiXCR to reprocess the multiplex PCR reads, holding one entry per CDR3 protein. The table has 510,000 or so distinct CDR3 sequences, around 12% seen once. As to time point: newly diagnosed GD, antithyroid drugs for less than 3 months. From RNA extracted from PBMCs, the TCR library was made. These data were also filed under a second study, of T cells in Graves' hyperthyroidism and ophthalmopathy.

The sequencing used peripheral blood mononuclear cells (PBMCs), collected at new diagnosis, from a patient treated with antithyroid drugs. The receptor set was obtained from a woman in her twenties or thirties with Graves disease.

This clonotype has a handful of counts. The V gene is TRBV7-2, the J gene TRBJ1-1; a weak D match, TRBD1 (5 bases). V was shortened by 1 base and J by 8 bases, with 8 bases between the two germline ends. The CDR3 has 12 residues. Germline-derived CDR1 and CDR2 are SGHTA and FQGNSA. The CDR3 loop reads CASSLVQGEAFF. CDR3 DNA: TGTGCCAGCAGCTTAGTTCAGGGAGAAGCTTTCTTT.

This clonotype appeared many times. This chain links TRBV11-2 with TRBJ2-7; D remains ambiguous. Germline V gene lookup returns CDR1 SGHAT and CDR2 FQNNGV. The V gene lost 1 base and the J gene lost 5 bases, with 18 bases spanning the gap. This CDR3 is built from 16 residues. CDR3 in amino acids: CASSLGVGHLNHEQYF. CDR3 in DNA: TGTGCCAGCAGCTTAGGAGTCGGGCACCTCAACCACGAGCAGTACTTC.

This clonotype occurred a few times. The rearrangement uses TRBV25-1 and TRBJ1-1, with a tentative D call TRBD1 (6 bases). Germline V lookup: CDR1 MGHDK, CDR2 SYGVNS. The CDR3 totals 14 residues. Trimming left V 0 bases short and J 7 bases short, with 12 bases between. The DNA of the CDR3 is TGTGCCAGCAGTGAATACGGGGGGCGGGATGAAGCTTTCTTT. It is translated as CASSEYGGRDEAFF.

J is TRBJ2-2 and V is TRBV30; D possibly corresponds to TRBD2 (5 bases). Trimming took off 3 bases at V and 4 bases at J, with 18 bases between the two ends. The germline V gene encodes CDR1 GTSNPN and CDR2 SVGIG (reference sequence). This CDR3 spans 16 amino acids. The CDR3 protein is CAWRGTGSSFTGELFF. The CDR3 nucleotides read TGTGCCTGGAGGGGAACCGGGTCTAGCTTCACCGGGGAGCTGTTTTTT.

This clonotype was seen at least ten times. The chain combines TRBV6-5 with TRBJ1-2; maybe TRBD1 (5 bases). Germline V gene sequence: CDR1 MNHEY, CDR2 SVGAGI. This CDR3 comprises 16 residues. Trimming left V 4 bases short and J 4 bases short, with 19 bases between. The CDR3 loop reads CASSFRGQGGGYGYTF. The CDR3, as DNA: TGTGCCAGCAGTTTTAGGGGTCAGGGCGGTGGCTATGGCTACACCTTC.

J is TRBJ2-1 and V is TRBV24-1; D not certain. The CDR3 contains 13 residues. V shed 7 bases and J shed 10 bases, with 16 bases lying between them. CDR1 is KGHDR, CDR2 SFDVKD, per germline. The CDR3 spells CATRGPPGNEQFF. The CDR3 DNA is TGTGCCACCAGGGGCCCCCCCGGCAACGAGCAGTTCTTC.

This clonotype was detected many times. This chain connects TRBV5-1 to TRBJ1-1; D gene uncertain. Germline CDR1 reads SGHRS; CDR2 reads YFSETQ. V was clipped by 0 bases and J by 6 bases, with 9 bases between them. The CDR3 is 13 amino acids. The CDR3 DNA sequence: TGCGCCAGCAGCTTGGTCCCCGGGTCTGAAGCTTTCTTT. Translation: CASSLVPGSEAFF. The full variable domain, rest sourced from reference TRBV5-1 and TRBJ1-1, is KAGVTQTPRYLIKTRGQQVTLSCSPISGHRSVSWYQQTPGQGLQFLFEYFSETQRNKGNFPGRFSGRQFSNSRSEMNVSTLELGDSALYLCASSLVPGSEAFFGQGTRLTVV.

This clonotype was seen at least ten times. The V gene is TRBV20-1, the J gene TRBJ2-4, with D possibly matching TRBD2 (7 bases). The ends were cut back, 5 bases at V and 4 bases at J, with 15 bases in the middle. The CDR3 spans 14 residues. Germline V lookup: CDR1 DFQATT, CDR2 SNEGSKA (reference sequence). CDR3 in DNA: TGCAGTGCTGGGCTAAGCGGGACAAAAAACATTCAGTACTTC. Translated: CSAGLSGTKNIQYF.

This clonotype was counted at least ten times. V is TRBV12-3 or TRBV12-4 and J is TRBJ2-7; tentative D call: TRBD1 (5 bases). The CDR3 has 14 amino acids. The V gene lost 3 bases and the J gene lost 5 bases, with 14 bases spanning the gap. The CDR3 spells CASSLGTGLNEQYF. CDR3 nucleotide sequence: TGTGCCAGCAGTTTGGGAACAGGATTGAACGAGCAGTACTTC.

This CDR3 reads CASSDRRLGTDTQYF. Written as DNA, the CDR3 is TGTGCCAGTAGTGACAGGCGCTTGGGCACAGATACGCAGTATTTT. The chain employs TRBV19 and TRBJ2-3; possible D gene TRBD1, 6 bases. Germline V CDR1 and CDR2: LNHDA, SQIVND (reference sequence). The length of the CDR3 is 15 residues. Trimming stripped 5 bases from V and 1 base from J, with 13 bases between.

This sequence joins TRBV5-8 and TRBJ1-2; the match to TRBD1 covers 8 bases. This CDR3 region has 17 residues. The V segment lost 5 bases and the J segment 1 base; nucleotides outside the gene matches: 13. The germline gives CDR1 SGHTS, CDR2 YDEGEE. CDR3 nucleotide sequence: TGTGCCAGCAGGGACAGGGAGACAGGGGCATTTAACTATGGCTACACCTTC. It encodes CASRDRETGAFNYGYTF.

The chain carries TRBV11-2 and TRBJ1-3, with D tentatively TRBD1 (5 bases). CDR3 length equals 14 residues. CDR1 is SGHAT, CDR2 FQNNGV, per germline. V gave up 5 bases and J gave up 4 bases, with 12 bases separating them. The CDR3 is CASSRGGTGNTIYF. The DNA for the CDR3 is TGTGCCAGCAGCCGCGGGGGAACGGGAAACACCATATATTTT. The full variable domain, its missing parts supplied by reference TRBV11-2 and TRBJ1-3, is EAGVAQSPRYKIIEKRQSVAFWCNPISGHATLYWYQQILGQGPKLLIQFQNNGVVDDSQLPKDRFSAERLKGVDSTLKIQPAKLEDSAVYLCASSRGGTGNTIYFGEGSWLTVV.

This clonotype was detected many times. A read error may produce the germline difference seen at one junction end. The chain joins TRBV13 to TRBJ2-7; a possible D gene is TRBD2 (6 bases). The CDR3 contains 13 residues. Germline V lookup: CDR1 PRHDT, CDR2 FYEKMQ (reference sequence). For the CDR3, the DNA is TGTGCCAGCAGCCAAAGGTTGGGGGGTATCAGGCACTTC. It specifies CASSQRLGGIRHF. Filled out from reference TRBV13 and TRBJ2-7, the complete variable domain reads AAGVIQSPRHLIKEKRETATLKCYPIPRHDTVYWYQQGPGQDPQFLISFYEKMQSDKGSIPDRFSAQQFSDYHSELNMSSLELGDSALYFCASSQRLGGIRHFGPGTRLTVT.

The V and J genes are TRBV10-3 and TRBJ2-5; no reliable D call. V lost 5 bases to trimming and J lost 5 bases, with 9 bases between them. Germline CDR1 ENHRY, CDR2 SYGVKD. This CDR3 comprises 12 residues. The CDR3, as DNA: TGTGCCATCAGTTGGATGGGGGAGACCCAGTACTTC. This encodes CAISWMGETQYF.

This clonotype was found many times. This chain links TRBV5-1 with TRBJ2-7, with D possibly matching TRBD1 (5 bases). Germline values: CDR1 SGHRS, CDR2 YFSETQ. CDR3 length: 14 residues. The V and J ends lost 2 bases and 6 bases respectively, with 15 bases between them. The CDR3 DNA is TGCGCCAGCAGCTTATCGCAGGGTTGGGCCGAGCAGTACTTC. Residues: CASSLSQGWAEQYF.

This clonotype has ten or more counts. The chain carries TRBV7-2 and TRBJ2-1; 7 positions agree with TRBD2. The CDR3 runs to 18 residues. The V gene's germline CDR1 is SGHTA and CDR2 FQGNSA. With V trimmed by 6 bases and J by 3 bases, 17 bases remained unmatched. The CDR3 sequence: CASRLVGGGARSYNEQFF. As DNA, the CDR3 is TGTGCCAGCAGACTAGTTGGGGGGGGAGCGAGGAGCTACAATGAGCAGTTCTTC.

This clonotype was counted between two and nine times. The CDR3 does not end in the conserved phenylalanine or tryptophan, so this is likely a read error. The genes are TRBV20-1 and TRBJ1-2; perhaps TRBD1 as D (6 bases). The CDR3 covers 13 residues. V lost 7 bases to trimming and J lost 2 bases, with 14 bases between them. Germline V lookup: CDR1 DFQATT, CDR2 SNEGSKA (reference sequence). CDR3: CSVPGQTNYGYTS. In nucleotides, the CDR3 is TGCAGTGTTCCAGGACAGACGAACTATGGCTACACCTCC.

Many counts were recorded for this clonotype. The V and J genes are TRBV9 and TRBJ2-5; D is perhaps TRBD1 (6 bases). The V gene lost 3 bases and the J gene lost 1 base, with 13 bases spanning the gap. The CDR3 runs to 15 residues. The germline V gene has CDR1 SGDLS and CDR2 YYNGEE. CDR3 coding DNA: TGTGCCAGCAGCGGAGGGACACCAATCCAAGAGACCCAGTACTTC. It yields the protein CASSGGTPIQETQYF.

This clonotype was observed many times. The CDR3 here is CASSLRTGIIKDYTF. The CDR3 DNA reads as TGTGCCAGCAGCTTGAGGACCGGGATCATTAAGGACTACACCTTC. The rearrangement joins TRBV5-6 to TRBJ1-2; D unclear. CDR1 and CDR2 (germline): SGHDT, YYEEEE. This CDR3 has 15 amino acids. Trimming cost V 1 base and J 10 bases, with 20 bases left between them.

This clonotype was counted ten times or more. The junction departs from the called germline gene at one end, perhaps through a read error. The chain has TRBV12-3 or TRBV12-4 and TRBJ1-1; D unresolved. This CDR3 region has 13 residues. CDR3 residues: CASSPVGYHQASF. The CDR3, as DNA: TGTGCCAGCAGTCCGGTGGGCTACCATCAAGCTTCCTTT.

The chain's CDR3 is CASSTGGPGLYTQYF. The CDR3 bases are TGTGCCAGCTCTACTGGAGGCCCGGGGCTGTATACGCAGTATTTT. The chain couples TRBV18 to TRBJ2-3, with D possibly called TRBD1 or TRBD2 (5 bases each). CDR3 length: 15 residues. Trimming pared 6 bases from V and 7 bases from J, leaving 20 bases between. Germline lookup yields CDR1 KGHSH and CDR2 LQKENI.

This clonotype was detected only a few times. This rearrangement joins TRBV7-3 to TRBJ1-3, with a weak D call TRBD1 (6 bases). This CDR3 is built from 17 residues. Per germline, CDR1 SGHTA and CDR2 FQGTGA. Trimming shortened V by 0 bases and J by 0 bases, and 12 bases separated the two germline ends. The CDR3 loop is CASSLTGTPNSGNTIYF. CDR3 bases: TGTGCCAGCAGCTTAACTGGGACACCCAACTCTGGAAACACCATATATTTT.

This clonotype was counted ten times or more. The rearrangement links TRBV9 to TRBJ1-1; no reliable D call. This CDR3 spans 15 amino acids. Germline loops: CDR1 SGDLS, CDR2 YYNGEE. The germline V and J ends were trimmed by 0 bases and 0 bases, with 9 bases remaining between them. The CDR3 loop is CASSVGPVLNTEAFF. The CDR3 nucleotides read TGTGCCAGCAGCGTAGGTCCAGTCCTGAACACTGAAGCTTTCTTT.